The 3 T cell receptor beta chains below come from one sample, sequenced in a study of cytomegalovirus exposure and HLA in healthy donors. The PCR used 60 Vbeta and 13 Jbeta primers. Sequencing used immunoSEQ multiplex PCR; TCRdb keeps in-frame clones, though not all of them. This sample has fewer than 110,000 clones, with roughly 73% found just once. The material sequenced was PBMCs. These receptors all come from a man between 25 and 39 years old in good health and CMV-seronegative.

V usage is TRBV6-1 and J usage is TRBJ1-4; D not certain. CDR3 length equals 14 residues. Trimming pared 6 bases from V and 4 bases from J, leaving 12 bases between. The germline gives CDR1 MNHNS, CDR2 SASEGT. This CDR3 is CASRVQVINEKLFF. As DNA, the CDR3 is TGTGCCAGCAGAGTTCAGGTGATTAATGAAAAACTGTTTTTT.

The chain links TRBV4-1 to TRBJ1-4, with 9 positions matching TRBD1. Losses at the gene ends were 4 bases for V and 7 bases for J; bases not matched to a gene: 7. CDR3 length: 15 residues. From germline, CDR1 is MGHRA and CDR2 YSYEKL. The CDR3 DNA follows: TGCGCCAGCAGCCCGACAGGGGGGGATTTTGAAAAACTGTTTTTT. It translates to CASSPTGGDFEKLFF.

In its sample, this clone was seen a few times. The chain has TRBV2 and TRBJ1-1, with D possibly TRBD1 on 5 matching bases. The CDR3 has 15 residues. Germline CDR1 SNHLY, CDR2 FYNNEI. Trimming cost V 6 bases and J 1 base, with 15 bases left between them. This chain's CDR3 is CASSPVGGTNTEAFF. DNA for the CDR3: TGTGCCAGCAGCCCCGTTGGGGGGACGAACACTGAAGCTTTCTTT.